A single sample gave rise to the 26 T cell receptor beta chains below, sequenced in a study of identical twins. TCRdb reprocessed the 5' RACE reads via MiXCR and lists one record per CDR3 protein. The sample consists of about 390,000 distinct CDR3 sequences, approximately 9.1% of them appearing once. Sequenced sample: naive T cells sorted from blood. These receptors originate from a woman aged 45 to 65 in good health.

This clonotype has a handful of counts. This chain uses TRBV27 with TRBJ2-3, with D uncertain. This CDR3 region has 13 residues. V was pared by 6 bases and J by 0 bases, with 7 bases between. Germline values: CDR1 MNHEY, CDR2 SMNVEV (reference sequence). The CDR3 bases are TGTGCCAGCAGGTGGGGTAGCACAGATACGCAGTATTTT. Translation gives CASRWGSTDTQYF.

A few counts support this clonotype. This chain uses TRBV24-1 with TRBJ1-5, with 7 bases that match TRBD1. The V and J ends lost 5 bases and 5 bases, in that order; junction bases with no gene match: 5. Germline CDR1 reads KGHDR; CDR2 reads SFDVKD. This CDR3 comprises 14 residues. As DNA, the CDR3 is TGTGCCACCAGTGGACAGGGCAAATATCAGCCCCAGCATTTT. Amino acids: CATSGQGKYQPQHF.

Many counts were recorded for this clonotype. The J gene is TRBJ2-3, the V gene TRBV12-3 or TRBV12-4; perhaps TRBD2 as D (5 bases). The germline V and J ends were trimmed by 6 bases and 5 bases, with 15 bases remaining between them. The CDR3 length is 14 residues. The CDR3 nucleotides read TGTGCCAGCAGCCCCGGGGAGAGGAAAGATACGCAGTATTTT. Translation: CASSPGERKDTQYF.

This clonotype has more than one count but fewer than ten. This chain joins TRBV7-9 and TRBJ2-3; D is unclear. V lost 3 bases, J lost 3 bases, and 13 bases lay in between. Germline lookup yields CDR1 SEHNR and CDR2 FQNEAQ (reference sequence). This CDR3 comprises 15 residues. CDR3 region: CASSLLTYETDTQYF. In nucleotides, the CDR3 is TGTGCCAGCAGCTTGCTAACGTACGAGACAGATACGCAGTATTTT.

This clonotype appeared a few times. CDR3 amino acids: CSARGVGASGRALYF. The CDR3 region has the DNA TGCAGTGCTAGAGGGGTTGGGGCTAGCGGGAGGGCTCTGTACTTC. V and J are TRBV20-1 and TRBJ2-5; TRBD2 aligns across 12 bases. Per germline, CDR1 DFQATT and CDR2 SNEGSKA (reference sequence). Trimming removed 1 base from V and 13 bases from J; junction bases left unmatched: 13. The CDR3 spans 15 residues.

This clonotype showed up many times. V usage is TRBV28 and J usage is TRBJ1-1; a weak D match, TRBD1 (6 bases). CDR1 and CDR2 from the germline V gene are MDHEN and SYDVKM. Trimming took off 8 bases at V and 0 bases at J, with 16 bases between the two ends. The CDR3 runs 15 residues. The CDR3 sequence is CASAEQGGLNTEAFF. For the CDR3, the DNA is TGTGCCAGCGCCGAACAGGGAGGCTTGAACACTGAAGCTTTCTTT.

The J gene is TRBJ2-6, the V gene TRBV12-3 or TRBV12-4, with TRBD2 as a possible D gene (6 bases). The CDR3 spans 18 residues. Between the trimmed V and J ends, which lost 1 base and 3 bases, there was a span of 16 bases. CDR3 coding DNA: TGTGCCAGCAGTTTAGGCGCGGGACCCATAGATGGGGCCAACGTCCTGACTTTC. It translates to CASSLGAGPIDGANVLTF.

The table lists this clonotype with many counts. The chain carries TRBV7-8 and TRBJ2-1; 7 bases line up with TRBD1. CDR1 SGHVS and CDR2 FQNEAQ come from the germline V gene. This CDR3 has 15 residues. With V trimmed by 3 bases and J by 8 bases, 10 bases remained unmatched. CDR3: CASSFKRQGFDEQFF. The DNA of the CDR3 is TGTGCCAGCAGCTTTAAGAGACAGGGATTCGATGAGCAGTTCTTC.

This clonotype was seen a handful of times. This chain uses TRBV30 with TRBJ1-1; D remains unclear. This CDR3 has 12 residues. Germline CDR1 reads GTSNPN; CDR2 reads SVGIG (reference sequence). V lost 0 bases and J 1 base, leaving 3 bases between the germline ends. The CDR3 DNA follows: TGTGCCTGGAGTGTCGGGAACACTGAAGCTTTCTTT. This codes for CAWSVGNTEAFF.

This chain joins TRBV5-5 and TRBJ2-2; 7 positions match TRBD2. Germline V gives CDR1 SGHKS, CDR2 YYEKEE (reference sequence). After removal of 3 bases from V and 5 bases from J, the junction contained 4 bases not matched to a gene. The CDR3 consists of 14 residues. The CDR3 region has the DNA TGTGCCAGCAGCTCCGGGACTACAACCGGGGAGCTGTTTTTT. Its protein is CASSSGTTTGELFF. Together with reference TRBV5-5 and TRBJ2-2, the CDR3 gives the full variable domain: DAGVTQSPTHLIKTRGQQVTLRCSPISGHKSVSWYQQVLGQGPQFIFQYYEKEERGRGNFPDRFSARQFPNYSSELNVNALLLGDSALYLCASSSGTTTGELFFGEGSRLTVL.

This clonotype turned up a few times. The chain carries TRBV12-5 and TRBJ2-1, with TRBD2 matching 7 bases. CDR1 LGHNT and CDR2 FRNRAP come from the germline V gene. The CDR3 spans 18 residues. V gave up 0 bases and J gave up 0 bases; unmatched junction bases: 8. The DNA of the CDR3 is TGTGCTAGTGGTTTGGTACGAAAGGCGGGGGACTCCTACAATGAGCAGTTCTTC. This translates into CASGLVRKAGDSYNEQFF.

This clonotype was counted at least ten times. This chain connects TRBV5-1 to TRBJ2-1; 11 nucleotides match TRBD2. The V segment lost 0 bases and the J segment 8 bases; nucleotides outside the gene matches: 10. Per germline, CDR1 SGHRS and CDR2 YFSETQ. This CDR3 is built from 17 residues. In nucleotides, the CDR3 is TGCGCCAGCAGCTTGGATTCTAGCGGGAGGCTTGTCGATGAGCAGTTCTTC. Protein: CASSLDSSGRLVDEQFF.

The chain couples TRBV6-5 to TRBJ1-1, with a weak D call TRBD1 (6 bases). V was clipped by 2 bases and J by 2 bases, with 18 bases between them. The germline CDR1 and CDR2 sequences are MNHEY and SVGAGI. The CDR3 consists of 17 residues. The CDR3 region has the DNA TGTGCCAGCAGTTACACGCAGGGGCAAACGGGAAACACTGAAGCTTTCTTT. It yields the protein CASSYTQGQTGNTEAFF.

The sample holds many counts of this clonotype. The V and J genes are TRBV10-3 and TRBJ2-7, with 9 bases fitting TRBD1. The CDR3 totals 15 residues. The V segment lost 4 bases and the J segment 3 bases; nucleotides outside the gene matches: 7. The V gene's germline CDR1 is ENHRY and CDR2 SYGVKD. The CDR3 sequence: CAISGQGTGIYEQYF. Here the CDR3 DNA reads TGTGCCATCAGTGGCCAGGGGACAGGGATCTACGAGCAGTACTTC.

This chain links TRBV13 with TRBJ2-1, with TRBD2 matching 8 bases. The V gene end was trimmed by 5 bases and the J gene end by 9 bases; junction bases not matched to a gene: 6. The CDR3 contains 13 residues. Per germline, CDR1 PRHDT and CDR2 FYEKMQ (reference sequence). The CDR3 sequence is CASSTGGESEQFF. The CDR3 DNA reads TGTGCCAGCAGCACGGGAGGGGAGAGTGAGCAGTTCTTC.

Ten or more counts support this clonotype. The chain uses TRBV29-1 and TRBJ2-5; tentative D call: TRBD2 (5 bases). The CDR3 extends over 14 amino acids. V lost 6 bases, J lost 5 bases, and 19 bases lay in between. CDR1 SQVTM and CDR2 ANQGSEA come from the germline V gene. This CDR3 is CSVASRLRRETQYF. The CDR3 DNA sequence: TGCAGCGTCGCCTCAAGACTAAGGCGGGAGACCCAGTACTTC.

The V call is TRBV15, the J call TRBJ2-4; TRBD2 matches at 7 bases. The CDR3 is 13 residues long. Unmatched junction bases numbered 10, after V lost 8 bases and J lost 9 bases. Germline CDR1 reads LNHNV; CDR2 reads YYDKDF (reference sequence). For the CDR3, the DNA is TGTGCCACCCGGGGGGAGCCCCTGACCATTCAGTACTTC. As protein: CATRGEPLTIQYF.

The CDR3 loop is CASSSRTGADNQPQHF. CDR3 DNA sequence: TGTGCCAGCAGTTCAAGGACAGGGGCGGATAATCAGCCCCAGCATTTT. The V call is TRBV6-5, the J call TRBJ1-5, with TRBD1 matching 9 bases. The V gene end was trimmed by 4 bases and the J gene end by 4 bases; junction bases not matched to a gene: 8. In germline, CDR1 is MNHEY, CDR2 SVGAGI. The CDR3 runs 16 residues.

This chain links TRBV9 with TRBJ2-3; D call uncertain. The CDR3 is 12 residues long. V lost 2 bases, J lost 5 bases, and 6 bases lay in between. The V gene's germline CDR1 is SGDLS and CDR2 YYNGEE. The CDR3 DNA reads as TGTGCCAGCAGCGTTAGTGTAGATACGCAGTATTTT. This sequence encodes CASSVSVDTQYF.

The chain couples TRBV29-1 to TRBJ2-3; 9 nucleotides line up with TRBD2. The CDR3 extends over 14 amino acids. Germline CDR1 is SQVTM and CDR2 is ANQGSEA. J lost 3 bases, V lost 1 base, and 2 bases had no gene match. The CDR3 reads CSVEATSGTDTQYF. The CDR3 coding sequence is TGCAGCGTTGAAGCGACTAGCGGTACAGATACGCAGTATTTT.

The chain combines TRBV10-1 with TRBJ2-3; D tentatively reads TRBD1 or TRBD2 (5 bases each). CDR3 length: 16 amino acids. CDR1 is WNHNN, CDR2 SYGVQD, per germline (reference sequence). V was cut by 2 bases and J by 10 bases, with 22 bases left in between. The CDR3 here is CASSETGTHTRMAQYF. CDR3 nucleotide sequence: TGCGCCAGCAGTGAGACCGGGACCCACACGAGGATGGCGCAGTATTTT.

This clonotype was seen repeatedly, ten times or more. This chain joins TRBV7-9 and TRBJ1-1, with D unclear. In germline, CDR1 is SEHNR, CDR2 FQNEAQ (reference sequence). The length of the CDR3 is 11 residues. Trimming cost V 2 bases and J 6 bases, with 4 bases left between them. The CDR3 bases are TGTGCCAGCAGCTTAATGGCTGAAGCTTTCTTT. Translated: CASSLMAEAFF.

This clonotype was observed a few times. V gene TRBV12-3 or TRBV12-4 combines with J gene TRBJ1-1, with a possible D match to TRBD1 (5 bases). This CDR3 region has 15 residues. V lost 7 bases and J 0 bases, leaving 15 bases between the germline ends. The CDR3 loop reads CASTKGALVNTEAFF. CDR3 nucleotides: TGTGCCAGCACCAAAGGGGCTTTGGTGAACACTGAAGCTTTCTTT.

This clonotype was picked up many times. This chain connects TRBV5-1 to TRBJ2-1, with TRBD1 matching 9 bases. Germline CDR1 is SGHRS and CDR2 is YFSETQ. J gave up 4 bases and V 4 bases, and 9 bases lay outside the gene matches. The CDR3 totals 16 residues. CDR3 DNA sequence: TGCGCCAGCAGCCTGACGACAGGGGGGCGATACAATGAGCAGTTCTTC. Protein: CASSLTTGGRYNEQFF.

There are a few counts of this clonotype. The V and J genes are TRBV25-1 and TRBJ2-3, with 9 bases fitting TRBD1. The V and J ends lost 4 bases and 1 base, in that order; junction bases with no gene match: 3. Germline loops: CDR1 MGHDK, CDR2 SYGVNS. This CDR3 is 15 amino acids long. CDR3 sequence (DNA): TGTGCCAGCAGTGGGGGGACAGGGCGCACAGATACGCAGTATTTT. Protein product: CASSGGTGRTDTQYF.

The gene calls are TRBV27 and TRBJ2-7, with TRBD1 identical over 8 bases. CDR1 and CDR2 (germline): MNHEY, SMNVEV (reference sequence). The CDR3 is 13 amino acids. The ends lost 9 bases at V and 6 bases at J; junction bases unmatched: 10. The CDR3 DNA reads as TGTGCCAGTAGGTGGACAGGGAAGGCCGAGCAGTACTTC. Encoded protein: CASRWTGKAEQYF.